The present TCR beta chain was sequenced within a study of OX40 agonist ivuxolimab in advanced cancers. Across the study: Patients were treated with ivuxolimab, an agonistic anti-OX40 (CD134) antibody.

Some clones are missing from TCRdb's copy, which holds only in-frame ones; the method was immunoSEQ multiplex PCR. The sample holds almost 70,000 clones, around four fifths seen once. Looked up from germline, CDR1 is GTSNPN and CDR2 is SVGIG (reference sequence). The V and J ends lost 3 bases and 2 bases respectively, with 14 bases between them. The CDR3 runs 16 residues. This TCR derives from an adult with an advanced solid tumor such as melanoma, head and neck, liver or kidney cancer. The sample consisted of CD4+ or CD8+ T cells sorted from blood, taken in a trial of the OX40 agonist ivuxolimab. The chain couples TRBV30 to TRBJ2-6; D not certain. CDR3 in DNA: TGTGCCTGGAGCTCCACCGGGCGCGCTGGGGCCAACGTCCTGACTTTC. This gives the protein CAWSSTGRAGANVLTF. Drawing the rest from reference TRBV30 and TRBJ2-6, the complete variable domain is SQTIHQWPATLVQPVGSPLSLECTVEGTSNPNLYWYRQAAGRGLQLLFYSVGIGQISSEVPQNLSASRPQDRQFILSSKKLLLSDSGFYLCAWSSTGRAGANVLTFGAGSRLTVL.